This TCR beta chain was documented in a study of blood T cell repertoires in COVID-19 (dated by TCRdb to about 2020). In the study overall: The collaborator samples originated in the United States, Italy and Spain and spanned the acute and convalescent phases of COVID-19. The prospective study material was composed of cDNA or gDNA derived from T cells, B-cell-depleted T cells, or PBMCs. The dataset comprised deeply sampled blood TCRbeta repertoires from subjects exposed to, actively infected with, or recovered from COVID-19. The repertoires were made available in a free public database intended to serve as a resource for research on the immune response to SARS-CoV-2. Samples were obtained from the ongoing ImmuneRACE study (first 160 participants) and from about 1,300 subjects provided by 6 global collaborators. The sample metadata nearly always contained a de-identified subject ID, COVID-19 status, age in years and sex. Where HLA class I and class II types were available, the types were taken from metadata supplied by the sample provider, not from assay-based typing. Broad study findings and their caveats: The quantity of clinical and demographic metadata differed by source and by participant and was supplied without curation.

With regard to this clone: Which antigen it targets is not known. No clone much larger than this one lies a single base away; base qualities are absent.

Collaborating institutions collected whole blood in K2EDTA tubes following their own protocols. For TCRbeta analysis, collaborators shipped samples in one of three forms: frozen whole blood, isolated PBMCs, or DNA extracted from either of those sample types. CDR3 length: 12 amino acids, cysteine to phenylalanine. The kept DNA is CDR3 alone, 36 bases in frame from the first base. The germline V gene (reference sequence) gives CDR1 as LGHDT and CDR2 as YNNKEL. V lost 4 bases and J lost 2 bases; the stretch between them is 5 bases long. The immunoSEQ Assay, a bias-controlled multiplex PCR, was used to amplify TCRbeta CDR3 regions from genomic DNA. Per the source publication's procedure: Nucleated cell counts per sample were estimated from amplification of reference gene primers within the assay. To quantify the absolute abundance of each unique TCRbeta CDR3 rearrangement, sequence reads were collapsed and filtered. For each sample, productive Simpson clonality was calculated as the square root of Simpson's diversity index across productive rearrangements. TCRdb holds this immuneACCESS table with in-frame rearrangements only. Some clones are missing; in checked studies, unresolved V genes explain under half, and the rest has no known cause. The V and J calls and clone size were taken over from that table, and D and trimming were inferred from the DNA. In this sample the table shows fewer than 250,000 clones, 70% to 90% of which occur a single time. Clones ranked in the top ten supply around 6.4% of the sample.

The rearranged chain carries TRBV3-1 (or the pseudogene TRBV3-2) and TRBJ1-1; no D segment can be confidently identified. The sequenced material came from peripheral blood. This sequence was found in a woman in her sixties or seventies with active or convalescent COVID-19. The CDR3 protein: CASSPGNTEAFF. The sequenced DNA is TGTGCCAGCAGCCCCGGTAACACTGAAGCTTTCTTT.